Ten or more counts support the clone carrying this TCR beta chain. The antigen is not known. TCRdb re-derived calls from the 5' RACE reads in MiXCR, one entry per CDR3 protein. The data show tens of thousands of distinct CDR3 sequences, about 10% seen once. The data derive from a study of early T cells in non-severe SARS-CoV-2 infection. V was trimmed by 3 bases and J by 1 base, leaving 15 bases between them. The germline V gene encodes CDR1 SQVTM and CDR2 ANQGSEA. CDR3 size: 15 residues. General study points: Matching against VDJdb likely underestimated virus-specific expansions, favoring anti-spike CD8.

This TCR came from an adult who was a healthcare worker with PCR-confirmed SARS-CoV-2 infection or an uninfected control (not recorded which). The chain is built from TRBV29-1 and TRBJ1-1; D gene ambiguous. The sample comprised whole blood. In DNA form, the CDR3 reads TGCAGCGTTGACGAGAGCGGGAGAGGGAACACTGAAGCTTTCTTT. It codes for CSVDESGRGNTEAFF. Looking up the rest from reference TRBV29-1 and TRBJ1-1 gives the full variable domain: SAVISQKPSRDICQRGTSLTIQCQVDSQVTMMFWYRQQPGQSLTLIATANQGSEATYESGFVIDKFPISRPNLTFSTLTVSNMSPEDSSIYLCSVDESGRGNTEAFFGQGTRLTVV.